This TCR beta chain was found in a study of T-cell reconstitution after alpha-beta-depleted transplantation in children. Germline V gives CDR1 DFQATT, CDR2 SNEGSKA (reference sequence). Trimming at V came to 5 bases and at J to 2 bases, leaving 6 bases not matched to a gene. This CDR3 contains 14 residues. For TCRbeta, the library was prepared with unique molecular identifiers. Via MiXCR, TCRdb re-called the PCR reads, giving one row per CDR3 protein. Of 190,000 or so distinct CDR3 sequences detected, approximately 6.6% appear once; the ten largest clones hold 3%. This clonotype has at least ten counts.

This material consisted of PBMCs from the stem cell graft donor, taken from the stem cell graft. The receptor's source is a human donor who donated a stem cell graft to a child with Wiskott-Aldrich syndrome. V is TRBV20-1 and J is TRBJ1-3; 7 nucleotides agree with TRBD1. The CDR3 DNA sequence: TGCAGTGCTTCGCGAGACAGGGCTGGAAACACCATATATTTT. This codes for CSASRDRAGNTIYF.